Below are 5 T cell receptor beta chains sequenced from a single sample in a study of T cells in Graves' hyperthyroidism and ophthalmopathy. Amplification of TCR beta CDR3 regions used RNA as the template. Initially, a first-round RT-PCR of the TCR CDR3 employed the HTBI primer set. Each CDR3 protein gets one entry after TCRdb re-called the multiplex PCR reads with MiXCR. This table has 150,000 or so distinct CDR3 sequences, 9.4% appearing once. The sequenced sample was blood. The source of these receptors is a woman aged 18-29 years with Graves' hyperthyroidism that later progressed to Graves' ophthalmopathy.

This clonotype has a count of ten or more. This chain joins TRBV3-1 and TRBJ1-6, with D possibly being TRBD1 (5 bases). The germline V gene has CDR1 LGHDT and CDR2 YNNKEL (reference sequence). This CDR3 comprises 15 residues. V was pared by 0 bases and J by 7 bases, with 10 bases between. Here the CDR3 reads CASSQDLEGNSPLHF. As DNA, the CDR3 is TGTGCCAGCAGCCAAGATCTTGAGGGGAATTCACCCCTCCACTTT.

This clonotype showed up many times. CDR3 sequence reads: CASSELGNTDTQYF. The CDR3 region has the DNA TGTGCCAGCAGTGAGTTGGGTAACACAGATACGCAGTATTTT. The chain carries TRBV2 and TRBJ2-3, with D unclear. CDR3 length: 14 residues. V dropped 3 bases and J dropped 2 bases, with 9 bases sitting between them. Germline CDR1 reads SNHLY; CDR2 reads FYNNEI.

V gene TRBV2 combines with J gene TRBJ2-5, with D tentatively TRBD2 (7 bases). The V end was cut by 1 base, the J end by 9 bases, with 18 bases between. The germline V gene has CDR1 SNHLY and CDR2 FYNNEI. This CDR3 has 15 residues. The DNA for the CDR3 is TGTGCCAGCAGTGAAGTCCTAGTGGGGGGGCATTCCCAGTACTTC. Translated, it gives CASSEVLVGGHSQYF.

The V gene is TRBV20-1, the J gene TRBJ2-4; D gene unclear. The germline CDR1 and CDR2 sequences are DFQATT and SNEGSKA (reference sequence). Trimming took 4 bases from V and 6 from J, leaving 13 bases between them. The CDR3 runs 13 residues. The DNA of the CDR3 is TGCAGTGCTAATTTGGGCAGTTCAAACATTCAGTACTTC. It yields the protein CSANLGSSNIQYF.

This clonotype occurred a few times. Just one base apart from a much larger clone, this may be a read error. The chain uses TRBV2 and TRBJ2-1; D remains unclear. Germline V gene lookup returns CDR1 SNHLY and CDR2 FYNNEI. The CDR3 has 15 amino acids. CDR3 amino acids: CASSEAPISCNEQFF. DNA of the CDR3: TGTGCCAGCAGTGAAGCCCCTATTTCCTGCAATGAGCAGTTCTTC.